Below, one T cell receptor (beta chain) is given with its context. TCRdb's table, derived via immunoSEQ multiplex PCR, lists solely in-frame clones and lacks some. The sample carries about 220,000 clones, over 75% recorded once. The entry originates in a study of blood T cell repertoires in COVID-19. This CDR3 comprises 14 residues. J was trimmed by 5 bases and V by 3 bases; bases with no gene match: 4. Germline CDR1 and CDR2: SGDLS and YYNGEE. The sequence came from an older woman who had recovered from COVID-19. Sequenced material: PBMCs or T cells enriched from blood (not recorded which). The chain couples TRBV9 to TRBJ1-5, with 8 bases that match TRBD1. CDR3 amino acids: CASSGGQGYQPQHF. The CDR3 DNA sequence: TGTGCCAGCAGCGGAGGACAGGGTTATCAGCCCCAGCATTTT. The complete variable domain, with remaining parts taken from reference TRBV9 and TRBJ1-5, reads DSGVTQTPKHLITATGQRVTLRCSPRSGDLSVYWYQQSLDQGLQFLIQYYNGEERAKGNILERFSAQQFPDLHSELNLSSLELGDSALYFCASSGGQGYQPQHFGDGTRLSIL.